This T cell receptor (beta chain) comes out of a study of PD-1 blockade in classical Hodgkin lymphoma. Whole-study findings and limits: Reports indicated that newly diagnosed patients had lower baseline TCR diversity than healthy donors did. Newly diagnosed patients had diversity similar to the baseline diversity of complete responders. Any patient who commenced nivolumab under 1 year after ASCT was excluded.

The germline V and J ends were trimmed by 7 bases and 7 bases, with 20 bases remaining between them. Per the germline V gene, CDR1 is LGHNA and CDR2 is YSLEER. The CDR3 spans 15 residues. The assay was immunoSEQ multiplex PCR, and TCRdb's table has in-frame clones only and misses some. The table includes 31,000 or so clones, around three quarters detected once. Time point specified: cycle 4 day 1 (C4D1), after five to seven weeks of nivolumab. Brentuximab vedotin exposure varied among the patients, all of whom had relapsed after autologous stem cell transplantation. In the case of this clone: As yet, its antigen is unknown.

This material consisted of peripheral blood mononuclear cells (PBMCs), taken before the fourth cycle of nivolumab. The sequence was obtained from a human donor with classical Hodgkin lymphoma. The chain links TRBV4-3 to TRBJ2-1; D may be TRBD1 (8 bases). The CDR3 nucleotides read TGCGCCAGCACCACCAAGATACAGGGGGGGAATGAGCAGTTCTTC. Protein sequence: CASTTKIQGGNEQFF.